Listed below are T cell receptor beta chains from one sample, sequenced in a study of blood T cell repertoires in COVID-19. Profiling relied on immunoSEQ multiplex PCR, and the TCRdb table lists in-frame clones only, not all of them. The sample consists of approximately 100,000 clones, around 85% of them appearing once. Sequences were obtained from PBMCs or T cells enriched from blood (not recorded which). These receptors all stem from a woman between 50 and 59 years old who had recovered from COVID-19. Both conserved end residues are part of each CDR3. The D gene is left open where the match is weak. Size is omitted from some rows. Given values are once, few, many or a class for expanded clones.

d_call	cdr3_length	v_call	clone_size	j_call	cdr3_nt	cdr3_aa
NA	15	TRBV6-5	NA	TRBJ1-4	TGTGCCAGCAGTCCCCGGAGTGGGGGGAATGAAAAACTGTTTTTT	CASSPRSGGNEKLFF
TRBD1	15	TRBV11-3	NA	TRBJ1-2	TGTGCCAGCATTGGGGTAGGGACAGGGGGCTATGGCTACACCTTC	CASIGVGTGGYGYTF
TRBD1	13	TRBV12-3/TRBV12-4	once	TRBJ1-1	TGTGCCAGCAGTACCGGGACAGGGGAGCGAGCTTTCTTT	CASSTGTGERAFF
TRBD1	15	TRBV7-2	NA	TRBJ2-7	TGTGCCAGCAGCTTAGCCGGGACAGGGGTCTACGAGCAGTACTTC	CASSLAGTGVYEQYF
TRBD2	14	TRBV9	NA	TRBJ2-3	TGTGCCAGCAGCGCCGGGGGGGCCGCAGATACGCAGTATTTT	CASSAGGAADTQYF
NA	13	TRBV19	once	TRBJ2-7	TGTGCCAGTGGAACTAGCCAGGCCTACGAGCAGTACTTC	CASGTSQAYEQYF
NA	14	TRBV5-1	NA	TRBJ2-3	TGCGCCAGCAGCATTGACACCCACACAGATACGCAGTATTTT	CASSIDTHTDTQYF
NA	15	TRBV27	NA	TRBJ1-4	TGTGCCAGCAGTAGTCCGACTGCAGTTAATGAAAAACTGTTTTTT	CASSSPTAVNEKLFF
TRBD1	15	TRBV11-2	once	TRBJ1-4	TGTGCCAGCAGTCGAACCGGGACAGGGAAGGAGAAACTGTTTTTT	CASSRTGTGKEKLFF
TRBD1	15	TRBV7-9	NA	TRBJ1-1	TGTGCCAGCAGCCCGGACAGGGGATTCTCCACTGAAGCTTTCTTT	CASSPDRGFSTEAFF
TRBD1	15	TRBV27	NA	TRBJ2-1	TGTGCCAGCAGTTTGGACGACAGGGGTACGAATGAGCAGTTCTTC	CASSLDDRGTNEQFF
NA	12	TRBV19	NA	TRBJ1-2	TGTGCCAGTAGTATTGGCCCTGGTGGCTACACCTTC	CASSIGPGGYTF
NA	12	TRBV2	NA	TRBJ2-7	TGTGCCAGCAGTGTGCAAATCGGCGAGCAGTACTTC	CASSVQIGEQYF
TRBD2	14	TRBV29-1	NA	TRBJ2-1	TGCAGCGTTGAAGTAGCGGGAGTGGGCTATGAGCAGTTCTTC	CSVEVAGVGYEQFF
TRBD2	13	TRBV12-3/TRBV12-4	NA	TRBJ2-3	TGTGCCAGCAGTCGGACTAGCGGGAGCGGGCAGTATTTT	CASSRTSGSGQYF
TRBD1	13	TRBV6-5	NA	TRBJ2-5	TGTGCCAGCAGGCCGACAGGGGACGAGACCCAGTACTTC	CASRPTGDETQYF
TRBD2	13	TRBV28	NA	TRBJ2-4	TGTGCCAGCTTAGCGGGGGGGAAAAACATTCAGTACTTC	CASLAGGKNIQYF
TRBD1	14	TRBV2	once	TRBJ2-7	TGTGCCAGCTCGCGACAGGGGGTCTCGTACGAGCAGTACTTC	CASSRQGVSYEQYF
NA	16	TRBV4-1	once	TRBJ2-1	TGCGCCAGCAGCCAGGGCGGAGGGTCAAACTACAATGAGCAGTTCTTC	CASSQGGGSNYNEQFF
TRBD2	14	TRBV18	NA	TRBJ2-7	TGTGCCAGCTCACCCGGGACTAGCGTGTACGAGCAGTACTTC	CASSPGTSVYEQYF
NA	14	TRBV28	NA	TRBJ1-1	TGTGCCAGCAGTTTATGGCAGGGGAACACTGAAGCTTTCTTT	CASSLWQGNTEAFF
TRBD2	16	TRBV24-1	NA	TRBJ2-2	TGTGCCACCAGTGAGTTACTAGCGGGGGACACCGGGGAGCTGTTTTTT	CATSELLAGDTGELFF
TRBD1	18	TRBV5-1	once	TRBJ2-1	TGCGCCAGCAGCACGCCGGGACAGGGTGCCTCCTCCTACAATGAGCAGTTCTTC	CASSTPGQGASSYNEQFF